The entry below describes one TCR beta chain. This clonotype has more than one count but fewer than ten. Its antigen is unknown. Base qualities are missing; no much larger clone stands one base away. The donors were 40 or so Caucasian individuals from Russia, aged roughly 6 to 100 years, who were systemically healthy. Each donor gave about 9.7 milliliters of peripheral blood, drawn into EDTA-treated Vacutainer tubes. Ficoll-Paque density-gradient centrifugation was used to isolate PBMCs, with at least 6.5 million obtained per sample. Trizol reagent was used to extract total RNA from PBMCs, with at least 6 micrograms per sample. For every donor, an aliquot of PBMCs went through flow cytometry to measure the percentages of naive CD45RAhigh/CD27high T cells. This record belongs to a study of blood T cells in healthy people across ages (dated by TCRdb to between 2015 and 2016). With regard to the full study: Template switching captured roughly one uniquely barcoded TCR beta cDNA molecule per two T cells in model experiments. Using deep sequencing normalized with unique cDNA molecular identifiers, the study measured how TCR beta repertoire diversity changes with age. The donors were divided into four age groups: young (average roughly 17 years), middle-aged (about 39), aged (approximately 62) and long-lived (around 87). Two additional independent replicas of 1 million unique cDNA reads from the same blood draw were analyzed for two donors (one aged 18 to 30 and one aged 80 or older).

Libraries were built with 5' RACE. The run used an Illumina HiSeq 2500. The second PCR ran for about 6 to 11 cycles and used a J-beta primer mix along with a sample-barcoded 5' primer. A template-switch 5' adaptor carrying 12 random nucleotides introduced a unique molecular identifier onto each TCR beta cDNA molecule. Each sample yielded at least 2.5 million CDR3-containing paired-end reads. All of the RNA was converted into first-strand cDNA using the Mint cDNA synthesis kit, with a TRBC-specific oligonucleotide serving as the primer. After uracil-DNA glycosylase treatment, a first 18-cycle PCR used universal primers M1SS and BC2_uni_R on all cDNA. The paper's processing steps were these. Each sample was normalized by randomly selecting 1 million high-quality reads, each carrying a distinct molecular identifier. Reads with shared molecular identifiers were discarded instead of being binned into consensus sequences. MiTCR, set to a Q25 quality threshold and the strictest error-elimination algorithm, was used for CDR3 identification, clonotype clustering and error correction. A nonparametric unseen species model using Euler transformation provided a lower-bound estimate of total TCR beta diversity. Starting from the raw public reads, TCRdb applied fastp trimming at Q25, assembled clones with MiXCR and retained in-frame beta chains. One record per CDR3 amino acid sequence lists the most common genes and DNA. TCRdb's processing, not the authors', yielded these V and J calls. Across this sample there are over 700,000 distinct CDR3 sequences, with 25% seen only once. The ten largest clonotypes hold more than 7.5% of the sample.

The investigation overall reported the following: Compared with the aged group, more naive CD4+ T cells, fewer expanded clones and increased TCR diversity were shown by the long-lived group, suggesting age selection. Observed TCR beta diversity correlated strongly with the percentage of naive T cells measured by flow cytometry. Because profiling used bulk unsorted PBMCs, naive and antigen-experienced compartments could not be compared conclusively. Donor CMV infection status was unknown, potentially confounding age-related changes in expanded clonotypes. Estimates of total diversity from one million sequenced T cells were regarded as lower bounds and underestimates. Observed TCR beta diversity per million T cells fell roughly linearly with age, and a significant reduction was already apparent by age around 40.

This sample was also put to use in a study of T cells of mothers and their children. From that second study: Nine systemically healthy Caucasian individuals, comprising three mothers and their six children, were included as donors. cDNA synthesis consumed the entire amount of extracted RNA, loaded at roughly 1.5 ug RNA in each 15 ul reaction. Sample barcodes and 2-4 random nucleotides were added via the M1S primer in the second PCR. More than 8.5 million TCR beta CDR3 reads were obtained from each mother, and about 3 million reads were obtained from each child. TCR recombination output is similarly shaped by thymic selection in related and unrelated pairs, with a minor effect exerted by inherited differences. Normalized repertoire overlap in related mother-child pairs was always slightly higher than in unrelated mother-child pairs, but the difference was never significant. With a sensitivity of about 100 clones per million clonotypes, no persistent microchimeric T cell clones were detected. The study used deep NGS to compare TCR beta repertoires of mothers and children, seeking features distinguishing related mother-child pairs from unrelated individuals. The mean age was around 40 +/- 4 years for the mothers and about 12 +/- 4 years for the children. After adapter ligation with NEBNext reagents, the libraries were sequenced on Illumina HiSeq 2000 with 100+100 nt paired-end reads. To prevent cross-contamination, the mother and child libraries were prepared a month apart and were sequenced in separate runs. For each donor, between roughly 450,000 and 2,100,000 distinct TCR beta clonotypes were identified. Naive TCR beta clonotypes were estimated from low-frequency clonotypes matched to each donor's FACS-determined naive share, without sorting.

Sequenced material: blood. The sequence came from a boy aged 5 to 17 in good health.

The CDR3 in this case is CASSTNLQGSTDTQYF. The nucleotide sequence is given as TGTGCCAGCAGCACAAATCTACAGGGAAGCACAGATACGCAGTATTTT. This chain is built from TRBV7-2 and TRBJ2-3; the D segment could be TRBD1, given 6 matching bases. V loses 5 bases, J loses 0 bases, and the germline ends lie 15 bases apart. Based on the germline V gene, the CDR1 and CDR2 sequences are SGHTA and FQGNSA. Its CDR3 holds 16 amino acids, cysteine through phenylalanine. Only CDR3 DNA remains: 48 bases, in frame from the first base.